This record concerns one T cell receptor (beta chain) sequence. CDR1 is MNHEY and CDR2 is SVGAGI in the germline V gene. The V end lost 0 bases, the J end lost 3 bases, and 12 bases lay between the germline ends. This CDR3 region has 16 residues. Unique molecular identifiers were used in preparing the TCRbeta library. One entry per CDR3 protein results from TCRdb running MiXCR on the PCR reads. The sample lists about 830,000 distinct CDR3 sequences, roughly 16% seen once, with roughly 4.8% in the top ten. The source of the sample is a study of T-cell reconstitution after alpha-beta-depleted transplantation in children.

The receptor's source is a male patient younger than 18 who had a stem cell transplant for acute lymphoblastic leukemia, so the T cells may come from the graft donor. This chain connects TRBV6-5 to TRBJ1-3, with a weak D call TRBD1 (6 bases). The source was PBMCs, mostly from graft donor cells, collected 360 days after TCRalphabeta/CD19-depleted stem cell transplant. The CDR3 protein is CASSYSDRIHGNTIYF. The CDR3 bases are TGTGCCAGCAGTTACTCAGACAGGATACATGGAAACACCATATATTTT.